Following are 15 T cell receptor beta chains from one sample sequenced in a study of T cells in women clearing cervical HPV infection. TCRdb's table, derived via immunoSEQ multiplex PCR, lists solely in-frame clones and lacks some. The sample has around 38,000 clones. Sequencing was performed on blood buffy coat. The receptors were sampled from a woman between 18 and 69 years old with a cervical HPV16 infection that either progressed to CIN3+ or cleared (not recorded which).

CDR3 bases read: TGTGCCAGTAGCCATCTAGCGGAAGAGACC. This sequence encodes CASSHLAEET. The CDR3 in full is CASSHLAEETQYF. The chain has TRBV19 and TRBJ2-5, with 7 bases matching TRBD2. Read coverage stops 3 residues before the CDR3 terminus; the germline J gene supplies the remainder. The CDR3 length is 13 residues. The germline gives CDR1 LNHDA, CDR2 SQIVND (reference sequence). The ends lost 6 bases at V and 3 bases at J; junction bases unmatched: 4.

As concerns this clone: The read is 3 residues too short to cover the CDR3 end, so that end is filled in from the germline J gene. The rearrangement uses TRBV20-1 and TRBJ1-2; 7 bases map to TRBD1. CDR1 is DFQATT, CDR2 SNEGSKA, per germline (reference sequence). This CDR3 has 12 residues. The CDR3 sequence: CSAYDRAGGYTF. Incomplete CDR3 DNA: TGCAGTGCTTACGACAGGGCTGGGGGC.

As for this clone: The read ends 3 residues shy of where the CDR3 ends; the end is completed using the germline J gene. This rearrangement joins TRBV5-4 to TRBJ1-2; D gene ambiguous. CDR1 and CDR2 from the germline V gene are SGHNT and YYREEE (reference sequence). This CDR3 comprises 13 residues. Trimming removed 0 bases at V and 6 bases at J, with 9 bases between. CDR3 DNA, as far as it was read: TGTGCCAGCAGCTTGGCCTACGGGGATGGC. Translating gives CASSLAYGDG. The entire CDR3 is CASSLAYGDGYTF.

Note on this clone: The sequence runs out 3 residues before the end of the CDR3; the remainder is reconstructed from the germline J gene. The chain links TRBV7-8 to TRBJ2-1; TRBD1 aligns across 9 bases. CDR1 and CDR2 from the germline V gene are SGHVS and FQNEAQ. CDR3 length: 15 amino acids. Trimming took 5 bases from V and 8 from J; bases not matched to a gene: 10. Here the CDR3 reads CASSMVQGAVYEQFF. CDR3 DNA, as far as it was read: TGTGCCAGCAGCATGGTACAGGGGGCGGTATATGAG.

Incomplete CDR3 DNA: TGCGCCAGCAGCCAAGACAGGGAGGGGCCAAACTATGGC. This encodes CASSQDREGPNYG. The CDR3 as a whole reads CASSQDREGPNYGYTF. V gene TRBV4-1 combines with J gene TRBJ1-2; D is perhaps TRBD1 (5 bases). The read stops 3 residues short of the end of the CDR3; the missing end is completed from the germline J gene. The CDR3 is 16 residues long. Trimming stripped 0 bases from V and 2 bases from J, with 13 bases between. Germline V gives CDR1 MGHRA, CDR2 YSYEKL.

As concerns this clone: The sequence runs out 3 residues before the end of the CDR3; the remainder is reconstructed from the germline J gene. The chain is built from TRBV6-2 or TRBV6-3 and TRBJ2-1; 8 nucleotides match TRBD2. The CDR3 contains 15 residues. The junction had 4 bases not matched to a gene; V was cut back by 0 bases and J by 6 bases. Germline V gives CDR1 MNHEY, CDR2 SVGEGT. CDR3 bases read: TGTGCCAGCAGTTACTCAGCCAGCGGGGGCAATGAG. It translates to CASSYSASGGNE. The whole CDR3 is CASSYSASGGNEQFF.

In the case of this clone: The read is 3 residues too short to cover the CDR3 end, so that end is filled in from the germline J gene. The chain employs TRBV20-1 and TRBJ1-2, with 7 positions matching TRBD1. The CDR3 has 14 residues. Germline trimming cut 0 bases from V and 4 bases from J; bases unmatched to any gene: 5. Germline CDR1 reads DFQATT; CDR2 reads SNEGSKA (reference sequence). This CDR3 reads CSARERGLGYGYTF. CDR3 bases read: TGCAGTGCTAGAGAAAGGGGGCTGGGCTATGGC.

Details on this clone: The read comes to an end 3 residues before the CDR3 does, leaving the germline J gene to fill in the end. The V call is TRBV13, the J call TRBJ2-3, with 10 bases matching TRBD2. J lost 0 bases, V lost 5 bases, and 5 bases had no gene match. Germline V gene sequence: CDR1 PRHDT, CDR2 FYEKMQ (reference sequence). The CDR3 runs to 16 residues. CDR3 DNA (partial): TGTGCCAGCAGCGAAAGGACTAGCGGAAGCACAGATACG. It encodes CASSERTSGSTDT. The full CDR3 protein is CASSERTSGSTDTQYF.

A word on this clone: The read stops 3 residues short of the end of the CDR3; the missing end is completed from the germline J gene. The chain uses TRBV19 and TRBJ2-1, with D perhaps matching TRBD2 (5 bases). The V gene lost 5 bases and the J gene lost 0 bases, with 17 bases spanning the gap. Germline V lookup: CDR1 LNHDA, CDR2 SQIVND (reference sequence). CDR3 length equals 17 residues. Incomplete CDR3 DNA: TGTGCCAGTAGTTTGATCGGGGTATCAAGCTCCTACAATGAG. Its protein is CASSLIGVSSSYNE. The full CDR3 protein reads CASSLIGVSSSYNEQFF.

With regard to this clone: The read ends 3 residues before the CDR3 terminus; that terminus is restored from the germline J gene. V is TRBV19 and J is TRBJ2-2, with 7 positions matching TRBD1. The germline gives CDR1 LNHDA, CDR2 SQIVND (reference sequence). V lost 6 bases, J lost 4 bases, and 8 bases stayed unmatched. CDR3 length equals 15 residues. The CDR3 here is CASSLTGSSTGELFF. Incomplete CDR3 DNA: TGTGCCAGTAGCTTGACAGGGTCGAGCACCGGGGAG. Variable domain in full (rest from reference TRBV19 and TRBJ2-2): DGGITQSPKYLFRKEGQNVTLSCEQNLNHDAMYWYRQDPGQGLRLIYYSQIVNDFQKGDIAEGYSVSREKKESFPLTVTSAQKNPTAFYLCASSLTGSSTGELFFGEGSRLTVL.

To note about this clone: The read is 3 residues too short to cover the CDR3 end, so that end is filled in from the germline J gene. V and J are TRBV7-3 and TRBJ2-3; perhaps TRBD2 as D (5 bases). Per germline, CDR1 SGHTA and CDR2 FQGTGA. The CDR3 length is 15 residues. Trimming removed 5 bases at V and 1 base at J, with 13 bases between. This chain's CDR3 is CASSTRGEGTDTQYF. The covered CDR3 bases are TGTGCCAGCAGCACCCGGGGAGAAGGCACAGATACG.

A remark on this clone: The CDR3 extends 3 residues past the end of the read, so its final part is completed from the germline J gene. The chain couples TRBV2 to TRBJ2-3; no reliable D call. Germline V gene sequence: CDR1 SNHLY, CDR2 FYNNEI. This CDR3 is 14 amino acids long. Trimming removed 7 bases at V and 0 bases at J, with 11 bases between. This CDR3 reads CASKYRHSTDTQYF. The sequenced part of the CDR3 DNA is TGTGCCAGCAAGTACCGACATAGCACAGATACG.

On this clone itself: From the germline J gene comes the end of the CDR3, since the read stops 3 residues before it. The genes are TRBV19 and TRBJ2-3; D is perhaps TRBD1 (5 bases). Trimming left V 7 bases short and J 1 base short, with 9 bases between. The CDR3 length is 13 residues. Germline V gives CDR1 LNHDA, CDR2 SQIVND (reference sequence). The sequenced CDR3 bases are TGTGCCAGTACAGGGTATGGCACAGATACG. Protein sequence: CASTGYGTDT. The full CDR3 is CASTGYGTDTQYF.

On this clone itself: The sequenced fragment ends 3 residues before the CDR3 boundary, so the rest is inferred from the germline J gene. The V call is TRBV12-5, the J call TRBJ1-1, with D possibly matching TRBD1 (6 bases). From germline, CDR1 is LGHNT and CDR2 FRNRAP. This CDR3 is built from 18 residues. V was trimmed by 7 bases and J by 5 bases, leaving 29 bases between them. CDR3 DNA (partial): TGTGCTAGTGCCTCCACACCCGGACAGTCCGGGATCCGGACTGAA. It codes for CASASTPGQSGIRTE. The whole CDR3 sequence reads CASASTPGQSGIRTEAFF.

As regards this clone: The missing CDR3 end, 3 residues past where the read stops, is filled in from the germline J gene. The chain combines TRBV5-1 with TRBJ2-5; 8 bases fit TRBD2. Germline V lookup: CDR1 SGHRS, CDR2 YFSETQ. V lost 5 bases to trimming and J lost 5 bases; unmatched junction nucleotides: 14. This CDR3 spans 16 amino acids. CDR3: CASRAPRRGARETQYF. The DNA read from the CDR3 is TGCGCCAGCAGGGCCCCGCGGCGGGGGGCACGGGAGACC.